The clone carrying this T cell receptor beta chain was observed a handful of times. Its target is unknown. Expressed TCRB transcripts were sequenced because the isolated RNA had all been reverse transcribed beforehand. Profiling relied on immunoSEQ multiplex PCR, and the TCRdb table lists in-frame clones only, not all of them. This table holds a few hundred thousand clones, over 8.5% found once. The data originate from a study of beta chain features in type 1 diabetes. Study-level findings and limits: Patients with Type 1 diabetes showed moderately but significantly shorter TCRB CDR3s in all four CD4+ subsets.

CDR1 and CDR2 (germline): MDHEN, SYDVKM. There are 13 residues in the CDR3. Trimming removed 5 bases from V and 7 bases from J, with 14 bases in between. The material sequenced was central memory CD4+ T cells from blood. The sequence was collected from a young man with type 1 diabetes. The chain is built from TRBV28 and TRBJ1-1; D is ambiguous. DNA for the CDR3: TGTGCCAGCAGTCCCCGATCAGCTTATGAAGCTTTCTTT. It specifies CASSPRSAYEAFF. The whole variable domain, filled in from reference TRBV28 and TRBJ1-1, reads DVKVTQSSRYLVKRTGEKVFLECVQDMDHENMFWYRQDPGLGLRLIYFSYDVKMKEKGDIPEGYSVSREKKERFSLILESASTNQTSMYLCASSPRSAYEAFFGQGTRLTVV.